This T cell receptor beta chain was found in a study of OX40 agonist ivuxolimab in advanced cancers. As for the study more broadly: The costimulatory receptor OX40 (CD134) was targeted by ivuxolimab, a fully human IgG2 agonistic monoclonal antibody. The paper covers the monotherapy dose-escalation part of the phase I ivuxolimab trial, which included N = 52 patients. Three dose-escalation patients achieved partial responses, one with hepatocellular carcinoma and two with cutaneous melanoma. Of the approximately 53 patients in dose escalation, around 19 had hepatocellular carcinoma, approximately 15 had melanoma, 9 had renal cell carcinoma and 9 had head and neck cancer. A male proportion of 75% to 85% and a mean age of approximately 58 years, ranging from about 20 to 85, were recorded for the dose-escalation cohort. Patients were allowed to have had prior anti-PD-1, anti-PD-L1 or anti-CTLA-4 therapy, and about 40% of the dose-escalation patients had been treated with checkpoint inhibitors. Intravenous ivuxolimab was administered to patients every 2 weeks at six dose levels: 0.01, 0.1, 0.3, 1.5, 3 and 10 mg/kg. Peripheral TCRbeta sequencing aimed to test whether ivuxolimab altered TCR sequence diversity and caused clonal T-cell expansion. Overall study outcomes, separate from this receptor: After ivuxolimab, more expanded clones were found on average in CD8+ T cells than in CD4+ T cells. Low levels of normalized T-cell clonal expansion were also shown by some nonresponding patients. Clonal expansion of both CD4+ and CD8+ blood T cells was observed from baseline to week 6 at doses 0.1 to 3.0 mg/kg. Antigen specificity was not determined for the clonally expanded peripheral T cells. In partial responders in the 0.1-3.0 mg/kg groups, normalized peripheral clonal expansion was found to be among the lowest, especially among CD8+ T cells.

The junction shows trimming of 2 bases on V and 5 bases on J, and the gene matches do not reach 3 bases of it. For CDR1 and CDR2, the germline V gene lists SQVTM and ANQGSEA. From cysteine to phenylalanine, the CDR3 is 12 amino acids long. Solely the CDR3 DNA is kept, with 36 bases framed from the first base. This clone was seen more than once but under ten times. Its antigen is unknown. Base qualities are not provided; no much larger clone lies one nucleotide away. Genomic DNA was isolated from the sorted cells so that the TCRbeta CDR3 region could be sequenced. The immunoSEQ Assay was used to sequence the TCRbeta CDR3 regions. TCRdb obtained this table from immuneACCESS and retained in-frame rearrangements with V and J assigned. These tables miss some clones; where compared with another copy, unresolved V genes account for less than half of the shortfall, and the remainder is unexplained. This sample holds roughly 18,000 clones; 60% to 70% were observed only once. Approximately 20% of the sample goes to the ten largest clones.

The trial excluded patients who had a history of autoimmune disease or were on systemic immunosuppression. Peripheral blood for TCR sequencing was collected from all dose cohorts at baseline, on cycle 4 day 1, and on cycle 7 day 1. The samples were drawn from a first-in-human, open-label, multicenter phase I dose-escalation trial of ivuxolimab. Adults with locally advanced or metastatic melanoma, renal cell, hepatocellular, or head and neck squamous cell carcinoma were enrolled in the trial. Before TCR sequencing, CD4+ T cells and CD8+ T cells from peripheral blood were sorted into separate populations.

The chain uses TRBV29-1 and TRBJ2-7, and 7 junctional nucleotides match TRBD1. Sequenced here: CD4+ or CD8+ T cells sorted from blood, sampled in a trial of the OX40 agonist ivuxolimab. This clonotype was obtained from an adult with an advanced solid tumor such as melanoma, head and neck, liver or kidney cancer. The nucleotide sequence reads TGCAGCGTTGAAAAGGGGGCTAACGAGCAGTACTTC. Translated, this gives CSVEKGANEQYF.